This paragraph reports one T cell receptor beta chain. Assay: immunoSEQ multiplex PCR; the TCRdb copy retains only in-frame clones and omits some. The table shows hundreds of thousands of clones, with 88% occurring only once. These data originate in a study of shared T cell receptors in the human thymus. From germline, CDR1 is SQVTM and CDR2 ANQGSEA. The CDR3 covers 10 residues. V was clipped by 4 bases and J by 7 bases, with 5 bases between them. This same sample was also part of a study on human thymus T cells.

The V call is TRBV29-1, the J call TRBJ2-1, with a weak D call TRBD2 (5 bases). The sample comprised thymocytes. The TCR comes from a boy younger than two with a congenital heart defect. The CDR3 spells CSVGGNEQFF. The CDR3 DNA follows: TGCAGCGTTGGAGGGAATGAGCAGTTCTTC.